This TCR beta chain was profiled in a study of OX40 agonist ivuxolimab in advanced cancers. Background on the whole study: The costimulatory receptor OX40 (CD134) was targeted by ivuxolimab, a fully human IgG2 agonistic monoclonal antibody. Intravenous ivuxolimab was administered to patients every 2 weeks at six dose levels: 0.01, 0.1, 0.3, 1.5, 3 and 10 mg/kg. Among the approximately 54 dose-escalation patients, approximately 20 had hepatocellular carcinoma, around 15 melanoma, 9 renal cell carcinoma and 9 head and neck cancer. In the dose-escalation cohort, approximately 83% of patients were male, and the mean age was 60 years with a range of about 23 to 79. Prior anti-PD-1, anti-PD-L1 or anti-CTLA-4 therapy was permitted, and 30% to 45% of dose-escalation patients had received checkpoint inhibitors. Partial responses occurred in three dose-escalation patients: two with cutaneous melanoma and one with hepatocellular carcinoma. The purpose of peripheral TCRbeta sequencing was to test whether ivuxolimab changed TCR sequence diversity and led to clonal T-cell expansion. The paper covers the monotherapy dose-escalation part of the phase I ivuxolimab trial, which included N ≈ 57 patients. General conclusions and limits of the study: Partial responders in the 0.1-3.0 mg/kg groups had among the lowest normalized peripheral clonal expansion, especially among CD8+ T cells. Low levels of normalized T-cell clonal expansion were also seen in some patients who did not respond. The antigen specificity of the peripheral T cells that underwent clonal expansion was not determined. After ivuxolimab, expanded clones were on average more numerous among CD8+ T cells than among CD4+ T cells. At doses of 0.1 to 3.0 mg/kg, clonal expansion of both CD4+ and CD8+ T cells in blood was seen between baseline and week 6.

The trial excluded patients who had a history of autoimmune disease or who were on systemic immunosuppression. Peripheral blood for TCR sequencing was collected from all dose cohorts at baseline, on cycle 4 day 1, and on cycle 7 day 1. Samples came from an open-label, multicenter, first-in-human phase I dose-escalation trial of ivuxolimab. The trial enrolled adults with locally advanced or metastatic head and neck squamous cell, hepatocellular, melanoma or renal cell carcinoma. Before TCR sequencing, CD4+ T cells and CD8+ T cells were sorted from peripheral blood as separate populations. The CDR3, cysteine through phenylalanine, is 13 amino acids long. The entry retains the CDR3 DNA only, 39 bases that are in frame from base 1. Sequences LGHNA (CDR1) and YSLEER (CDR2) are obtained from the germline V gene. The trim is 4 bases for V and 5 bases for J, with a gap of 9 bases between the germline ends.

For this clone: Its recognized antigen is unknown. Base-call qualities are not available, and no considerably larger clone is one nucleotide away.

Genomic DNA was isolated from the sorted cells so that the TCRbeta CDR3 region could be sequenced. The immunoSEQ Assay was used to sequence the TCRbeta CDR3 regions. TCRdb took this table from immuneACCESS and kept in-frame rearrangements with V and J called. Such tables lack part of the clones; where checked against another copy, unresolved V genes explain under half of the gap, and the rest is unexplained. For this sample the table gives some 47,000 clones, of which around 79% were detected only once. The ten most abundant clones make up under 2% of the sample. Material: CD4+ or CD8+ T cells sorted from blood, obtained in a trial of the OX40 agonist ivuxolimab. The receptor's source is an adult with an advanced solid tumor such as melanoma, head and neck, liver or kidney cancer. This chain joins TRBV4-3 to TRBJ1-5, with TRBD1 tentatively as D gene (5 bases match). The CDR3 protein sequence reads: CASSPQGDQPQHF. The sequenced DNA is TGCGCCAGCAGCCCTCAAGGGGATCAGCCCCAGCATTTT.